Presented here are 15 T cell receptor beta chains from one specimen sequenced in a study of T-cell memory formation after mild COVID-19. TCRdb processed the 5' RACE reads anew with MiXCR; each CDR3 protein has one entry. The sample lists around 90,000 distinct CDR3 sequences, about 12% occurring once. The sample comprised PBMCs or a T cell subset sorted from them (not recorded which). These receptors originate from an adult woman who had mild COVID-19 (a few samples of this study predate the infection). Cell type and time point are not known.

The genes are TRBV7-8 and TRBJ2-7; the match to TRBD2 covers 7 bases. Trimming removed 1 base from V and 0 bases from J; junction bases left unmatched: 6. Germline assignment: CDR1 SGHVS and CDR2 FQNEAQ. The CDR3 spans 16 residues. CDR3 coding DNA: TGTGCCAGCAGCTTAGGACCCGGGGGGAGCTCCTACGAGCAGTACTTC. This codes for CASSLGPGGSSYEQYF.

This clonotype has only a few counts. The J gene is TRBJ2-1, the V gene TRBV7-2, with 8 bases fitting TRBD2. Germline CDR1 and CDR2: SGHTA and FQGNSA. CDR3 length equals 15 residues. V was clipped by 5 bases and J by 7 bases; unmatched bases: 10. CDR3 protein: CASSPPRLATNEQFF. The CDR3 bases are TGTGCCAGCAGCCCCCCGAGACTAGCGACGAATGAGCAGTTCTTC.

The rearrangement joins TRBV7-2 to TRBJ1-5; TRBD1 matches 7 bases. Germline CDR1 reads SGHTA; CDR2 reads FQGNSA. There are 19 residues in the CDR3. V was clipped by 1 base and J by 0 bases; unmatched bases: 12. DNA for the CDR3: TGTGCCAGCAGCTTAGATGGTACGACAGGGAGATATAGCAATCAGCCCCAGCATTTT. Translating gives CASSLDGTTGRYSNQPQHF.

The V gene is TRBV4-1, the J gene TRBJ1-2, with D maybe TRBD1 (5 bases). V was trimmed by 7 bases and J by 2 bases, leaving 14 bases between them. Germline CDR1 MGHRA, CDR2 YSYEKL. The CDR3 consists of 14 residues. The chain's CDR3 is CASTPSRQNYGYTF. DNA of the CDR3: TGCGCCAGCACCCCAAGTAGACAGAACTATGGCTACACCTTC.

This clonotype was seen many times. One end of the junction is discordant with germline, which a read error may explain. The chain combines TRBV5-1 with TRBJ2-1; D unclear. The CDR3 loop spans 12 amino acids. From germline, CDR1 is SGHRS and CDR2 YFSETQ. The CDR3 loop is CASSLSYNEQFF. In DNA form, the CDR3 reads TGTGCCAGCAGCTTATCCTACAATGAGCAGTTCTTC.

This chain links TRBV5-1 with TRBJ2-7, with 7 positions matching TRBD2. Trimming at V came to 4 bases and at J to 0 bases, leaving 7 bases not matched to a gene. CDR3 length: 15 residues. Germline assignment: CDR1 SGHRS and CDR2 YFSETQ. This CDR3 reads CASSDGEGVSYEQYF. For the CDR3, the DNA is TGCGCCAGCAGCGATGGGGAGGGAGTCTCCTACGAGCAGTACTTC. Drawing the rest from reference TRBV5-1 and TRBJ2-7, the complete variable domain is KAGVTQTPRYLIKTRGQQVTLSCSPISGHRSVSWYQQTPGQGLQFLFEYFSETQRNKGNFPGRFSGRQFSNSRSEMNVSTLELGDSALYLCASSDGEGVSYEQYFGPGTRLTVT.

This clonotype was detected only a few times. This rearrangement joins TRBV7-3 to TRBJ2-7; TRBD1 agrees at 11 bases. Germline V lookup: CDR1 SGHTA, CDR2 FQGTGA. The CDR3 is 12 residues long. V was clipped by 8 bases and J by 7 bases; unmatched bases: 4. As DNA, the CDR3 is TGTGCCAGCGGACAGGGGGCGAGTGAGCAGTACTTC. Amino acids: CASGQGASEQYF.

As DNA, the CDR3 is TGTGCCAGCCGTCGACAGCGCACAGATACGCAGTATTTT. It encodes CASRRQRTDTQYF. The chain links TRBV11-2 to TRBJ2-3; the D gene is possibly TRBD1 (5 bases). Trimming removed 8 bases at V and 1 base at J, with 10 bases between. The CDR3 length is 13 residues. Germline CDR1 and CDR2: SGHAT and FQNNGV. Variable domain in full (rest from reference TRBV11-2 and TRBJ2-3): EAGVAQSPRYKIIEKRQSVAFWCNPISGHATLYWYQQILGQGPKLLIQFQNNGVVDDSQLPKDRFSAERLKGVDSTLKIQPAKLEDSAVYLCASRRQRTDTQYFGPGTRLTVL.

This clonotype appeared many times. The J gene is TRBJ2-1, the V gene TRBV29-1; the D gene is possibly TRBD2 (5 bases). The CDR3 runs to 14 residues. CDR1 and CDR2 (germline): SQVTM, ANQGSEA. V was shortened by 3 bases and J by 0 bases, with 9 bases between the two germline ends. The CDR3 nucleotides are TGCAGCGTTGAGGACTCCGGCTCCTACAATGAGCAGTTCTTC. It encodes CSVEDSGSYNEQFF.

This clonotype was counted only a few times. This rearrangement joins TRBV6-2 or TRBV6-3 to TRBJ2-5; 8 bases are shared with TRBD1. The CDR3 contains 15 residues. The germline CDR1 and CDR2 sequences are MNHEY and SVGEGT. The J segment lost 5 bases and the V segment lost 0 bases, leaving 5 bases of the junction unmatched. In nucleotides, the CDR3 is TGTGCCAGCAGTTACTCGGTGACAGGGGAGGAGACCCAGTACTTC. Protein product: CASSYSVTGEETQYF.

J is TRBJ2-1 and V is TRBV14; no reliable D call. The CDR3 is 14 residues long. Germline CDR1 is SGHDN and CDR2 is FVKESK. The germline V and J ends were trimmed by 4 bases and 6 bases, with 13 bases remaining between them. This chain's CDR3 is CASSRYDLGNEQFF. The CDR3 DNA follows: TGTGCCAGCAGCCGCTACGACTTGGGCAATGAGCAGTTCTTC.

Only a few counts were recorded for this clonotype. The chain combines TRBV12-3 or TRBV12-4 with TRBJ2-2, with TRBD2 as a possible D gene (5 bases). The CDR3 is 13 residues long. V lost 10 bases, J lost 7 bases, and 16 bases lay in between. CDR3 residues: CAITSRGVGELFF. The CDR3 DNA reads TGTGCCATCACGAGTCGGGGAGTCGGGGAGCTGTTTTTT.

The V and J genes are TRBV5-1 and TRBJ2-1, with unresolved D. CDR3 length equals 15 residues. The germline CDR1 and CDR2 sequences are SGHRS and YFSETQ. V was pared by 1 base and J by 2 bases, with 10 bases between. CDR3 loop: CASSLSTDPYNEQFF. CDR3 sequence (DNA): TGCGCCAGCAGCTTGTCCACGGACCCCTACAATGAGCAGTTCTTC. Based on the CDR3 plus reference TRBV5-1 and TRBJ2-1, the full variable domain is KAGVTQTPRYLIKTRGQQVTLSCSPISGHRSVSWYQQTPGQGLQFLFEYFSETQRNKGNFPGRFSGRQFSNSRSEMNVSTLELGDSALYLCASSLSTDPYNEQFFGPGTRLTVL.

There are a few counts of this clonotype. The chain links TRBV9 to TRBJ2-7, with D possibly TRBD2 on 6 matching bases. V was clipped by 0 bases and J by 0 bases, with 7 bases between them. The germline gives CDR1 SGDLS, CDR2 YYNGEE. The CDR3 is 14 amino acids. CDR3 in DNA: TGTGCCAGCAGCGTAGGGGGGGTCTCCTACGAGCAGTACTTC. Its protein product is CASSVGGVSYEQYF. Based on the CDR3 plus reference TRBV9 and TRBJ2-7, the full variable domain is DSGVTQTPKHLITATGQRVTLRCSPRSGDLSVYWYQQSLDQGLQFLIQYYNGEERAKGNILERFSAQQFPDLHSELNLSSLELGDSALYFCASSVGGVSYEQYFGPGTRLTVT.

The chain links TRBV9 to TRBJ2-1, with TRBD2 matching 11 bases. CDR1 SGDLS and CDR2 YYNGEE come from the germline V gene. The CDR3 runs 14 residues. With 10 bases clipped from V and 5 bases from J, the junction kept 8 bases outside the gene matches. CDR3 in DNA: TGTGCCGCCGCGAGGGGACTAGCGGACAATGAGCAGTTCTTC. Its translation: CAAARGLADNEQFF.